This is a list of T cell receptor beta chains from one sample in a study of T cells in Graves' hyperthyroidism and ophthalmopathy. Using its own MiXCR run on the multiplex PCR reads, TCRdb lists one record per CDR3 protein. The data hold roughly 300,000 distinct CDR3 sequences, with approximately 15% observed a single time. Material for sequencing was blood. Receptor source: a woman under 40 with Graves' hyperthyroidism. Each CDR3 is given with its conserved first and last residue. D genes are given only for firm matches. Clone size is stated in some rows and not others, as once, few, many or a class when expanded.

D gene	V gene	J gene	clone size	CDR3 protein	CDR3 DNA
-	TRBV7-2	TRBJ2-1	many	CASSLRATYNEQFF	TGTGCCAGCAGCTTAAGGGCTACTTACAATGAGCAGTTCTTC
-	TRBV29-1	TRBJ2-1	many	CSDMQLNEQFF	TGCAGCGATATGCAGCTCAATGAGCAGTTCTTC
-	TRBV14	TRBJ2-2	-	CASSRAGPTGELFF	TGTGCCAGCAGCCGGGCAGGGCCTACCGGGGAGCTGTTTTTT
TRBD1	TRBV28	TRBJ1-6	many	CASSRQGNNSPLHF	TGTGCCAGCAGCCGACAGGGGAATAATTCACCCCTCCACTTT
-	TRBV2	TRBJ2-2	many	CASGVNTGELFF	TGTGCCAGCGGGGTAAACACCGGGGAGCTGTTTTTT
-	TRBV27	TRBJ1-1	-	CASSFLKQENTEAFF	TGTGCCAGCAGTTTCCTAAAACAGGAGAACACTGAAGCTTTCTTT
-	TRBV29-1	TRBJ2-1	many	CSVEDLVDTQFF	TGCAGCGTTGAAGATCTCGTGGATACGCAGTTCTTC
-	TRBV19	TRBJ1-5	many	CASGNQPQHF	TGTGCCAGTGGAAATCAGCCCCAGCATTTT
-	TRBV4-1	TRBJ1-1	few	CASSHEGGPFF	TGCGCCAGCAGCCACGAGGGAGGACCTTTCTTT
-	TRBV28	TRBJ1-4	many	CASSFAGGTNEKLFF	TGTGCCAGCAGTTTTGCGGGGGGAACTAATGAAAAACTGTTTTTT
TRBD2	TRBV7-2	TRBJ2-1	many	CASSLVGGPYNEQFF	TGTGCCAGCAGCTTAGTGGGAGGGCCGTATAATGAGCAGTTCTTC
-	TRBV24-1	TRBJ2-2	many	CATSPNFGELFF	TGTGCCACCAGCCCCAATTTCGGGGAGCTGTTTTTT
TRBD2	TRBV28	TRBJ2-1	many	CASSPRTSGNEQFF	TGTGCCAGCAGTCCTCGGACTAGCGGGAATGAGCAGTTCTTC
-	TRBV28	TRBJ2-7	few	CASREQGKTYEQYF	TGTGCCAGCCGCGAACAGGGTAAAACCTACGAGCAGTACTTC
-	TRBV5-1	TRBJ1-1	few	CASSLAGGFNTEAFF	TGCGCCAGCAGCTTGGCCGGTGGTTTTAACACTGAAGCTTTCTTT
-	TRBV20-1	TRBJ2-7	many	CSATDVNVEQYF	TGCAGTGCTACGGACGTGAATGTTGAGCAGTACTTC
TRBD1	TRBV5-4	TRBJ2-7	-	CASSRQGGEQYF	TGTGCCAGCAGCCGACAGGGGGGCGAGCAGTACTTC